The rows below give T cell receptor beta chains drawn from one sample of a study of CD8 T cells in ankylosing spondylitis. MiXCR, applied by TCRdb to the 5' RACE reads, yields one record per CDR3 protein. The table has under 850,000 distinct CDR3 sequences, 15% to 20% seen once. Sequencing was carried out using blood, either unsorted or a sorted T cell fraction (not recorded which). Receptor source: a male donor with ankylosing spondylitis. Both conserved end residues are part of each CDR3.

TRBV20-1	TRBJ2-3	CSARDLGSAHLHTDTQYF
TRBV28	TRBJ2-6	CASSPRTSSGANVLTF
TRBV2	TRBJ1-1	CASRLTGETEAFF
TRBV7-9	TRBJ2-7	CASSLAYRDEQYF
TRBV12-3/TRBV12-4	TRBJ2-6	CASSTLVGSGANVLTF
TRBV7-2	TRBJ2-7	CASSPWTGRYEQYF
TRBV29-1	TRBJ2-5	CSVDLEQETQYF
TRBV6-2/TRBV6-3	TRBJ2-7	CASSYSVAGGPYEQYF
TRBV2	TRBJ2-7	CASSPTTSGEQYF
TRBV2	TRBJ2-3	CASSPRGRAASTDTQYF
TRBV6-5	TRBJ1-1	CASGGRGLTEAFF
TRBV30	TRBJ2-7	CAWTWGGQQYF
TRBV5-6	TRBJ1-3	CASSLGGQVREVGNTIYF
TRBV5-1	TRBJ2-7	CASSSLGQGTYEQYF
TRBV12-3/TRBV12-4	TRBJ2-1	CASSRGQGASEQFF
TRBV20-1	TRBJ2-7	CSAWTSGSYEQYF
TRBV5-1	TRBJ2-3	CASRRQGDYTTDTQYF
TRBV6-5	TRBJ2-3	CASSYSGLSDTQYF
TRBV6-6	TRBJ1-4	CASRPRGFEKLFF
TRBV10-3	TRBJ2-1	CAISGDGGPHGEQFF
TRBV6-1	TRBJ1-4	CASSRRLKTNEKLFF
TRBV7-2	TRBJ2-7	CASSRDRATYEQYF
TRBV20-1	TRBJ2-2	CSARGGEMNTGELFF
TRBV4-1	TRBJ2-2	CASSREREGGANTGELFF
TRBV12-3/TRBV12-4	TRBJ1-4	CASSRTGGANEKLFF
TRBV5-1	TRBJ2-1	CASSLAVDEQFF
TRBV15	TRBJ2-5	CATSRLTGEETQYF
TRBV7-9	TRBJ2-1	CASSLVAGTGEFNEQFF
TRBV12-3/TRBV12-4	TRBJ1-5	CASSLDRGTMQPQHF
TRBV20-1	TRBJ2-3	CSAGGGQGGPWTQYF
TRBV6-1	TRBJ2-7	CASSPHRAPSYEQYF
TRBV20-1	TRBJ1-6	CSAGSQGGYNSPLHF
TRBV7-3	TRBJ2-3	CASSQQGAPGDTQYF
TRBV16	TRBJ2-7	CASSQPRDTYEQYF
TRBV27	TRBJ2-7	CATRRRYLTDEQYF
TRBV7-4	TRBJ2-3	CASSLFVSHTQYF
TRBV24-1	TRBJ1-5	CATSGDRGNQPQHF
TRBV30	TRBJ1-5	CAWSRGIGQPQHF
TRBV5-4	TRBJ1-2	CASSFRDRGLYGYTF
TRBV20-1	TRBJ1-2	CSARLTGGDYGYTF
TRBV2	TRBJ2-1	CASSDLRTANFNEQFF
TRBV29-1	TRBJ2-1	CSVDDYNEQFF
TRBV5-1	TRBJ2-1	CASSTLGGSFDEQFF
TRBV5-1	TRBJ2-1	CASSLFTGGRPYNEQFF
TRBV20-1	TRBJ1-1	CSARDLARETTEAFF
TRBV6-2/TRBV6-3	TRBJ2-1	CASSHGLAGGSRNEQFF
TRBV29-1	TRBJ2-2	CSVVASGGPNTGELFF